The text below deals with one T cell receptor (beta chain). Between the trimmed V and J ends, which lost 10 bases and 0 bases, there was a span of 10 bases. There are 13 residues in the CDR3. The V gene's germline CDR1 is MNHEY and CDR2 SMNVEV (reference sequence). This sample stems from a study of shared clonotypes between healthy human individuals. Every one of the donors was a Caucasian adult that lived in Nashville, Tennessee. How the authors handled the data: Filtering differed, since immunoSEQ gave only junction sequences and no quality scores. Produced via immunoSEQ multiplex PCR; TCRdb's table is partial and in-frame only. V, J and clone size are those of that table, while D and trimming were read from the DNA. Of some 690,000 clones in the sample, about nine tenths were seen once.

The source of this sequence is a man aged 18 to 30 in good health. Some clones in this sample may be carry-over from other donors' samples. The sample comprised memory CD8+ T cells from PBMCs. Subset reported: CD45RO+ cells pooled with CCR7-negative TemRA cells. The gene calls are TRBV27 and TRBJ2-1, with D tentatively TRBD1 (6 bases). In DNA, the CDR3 is TGTGCCACCCAGGGGAGCTCCTACAATGAGCAGTTCTTC. Amino acid sequence: CATQGSSYNEQFF.